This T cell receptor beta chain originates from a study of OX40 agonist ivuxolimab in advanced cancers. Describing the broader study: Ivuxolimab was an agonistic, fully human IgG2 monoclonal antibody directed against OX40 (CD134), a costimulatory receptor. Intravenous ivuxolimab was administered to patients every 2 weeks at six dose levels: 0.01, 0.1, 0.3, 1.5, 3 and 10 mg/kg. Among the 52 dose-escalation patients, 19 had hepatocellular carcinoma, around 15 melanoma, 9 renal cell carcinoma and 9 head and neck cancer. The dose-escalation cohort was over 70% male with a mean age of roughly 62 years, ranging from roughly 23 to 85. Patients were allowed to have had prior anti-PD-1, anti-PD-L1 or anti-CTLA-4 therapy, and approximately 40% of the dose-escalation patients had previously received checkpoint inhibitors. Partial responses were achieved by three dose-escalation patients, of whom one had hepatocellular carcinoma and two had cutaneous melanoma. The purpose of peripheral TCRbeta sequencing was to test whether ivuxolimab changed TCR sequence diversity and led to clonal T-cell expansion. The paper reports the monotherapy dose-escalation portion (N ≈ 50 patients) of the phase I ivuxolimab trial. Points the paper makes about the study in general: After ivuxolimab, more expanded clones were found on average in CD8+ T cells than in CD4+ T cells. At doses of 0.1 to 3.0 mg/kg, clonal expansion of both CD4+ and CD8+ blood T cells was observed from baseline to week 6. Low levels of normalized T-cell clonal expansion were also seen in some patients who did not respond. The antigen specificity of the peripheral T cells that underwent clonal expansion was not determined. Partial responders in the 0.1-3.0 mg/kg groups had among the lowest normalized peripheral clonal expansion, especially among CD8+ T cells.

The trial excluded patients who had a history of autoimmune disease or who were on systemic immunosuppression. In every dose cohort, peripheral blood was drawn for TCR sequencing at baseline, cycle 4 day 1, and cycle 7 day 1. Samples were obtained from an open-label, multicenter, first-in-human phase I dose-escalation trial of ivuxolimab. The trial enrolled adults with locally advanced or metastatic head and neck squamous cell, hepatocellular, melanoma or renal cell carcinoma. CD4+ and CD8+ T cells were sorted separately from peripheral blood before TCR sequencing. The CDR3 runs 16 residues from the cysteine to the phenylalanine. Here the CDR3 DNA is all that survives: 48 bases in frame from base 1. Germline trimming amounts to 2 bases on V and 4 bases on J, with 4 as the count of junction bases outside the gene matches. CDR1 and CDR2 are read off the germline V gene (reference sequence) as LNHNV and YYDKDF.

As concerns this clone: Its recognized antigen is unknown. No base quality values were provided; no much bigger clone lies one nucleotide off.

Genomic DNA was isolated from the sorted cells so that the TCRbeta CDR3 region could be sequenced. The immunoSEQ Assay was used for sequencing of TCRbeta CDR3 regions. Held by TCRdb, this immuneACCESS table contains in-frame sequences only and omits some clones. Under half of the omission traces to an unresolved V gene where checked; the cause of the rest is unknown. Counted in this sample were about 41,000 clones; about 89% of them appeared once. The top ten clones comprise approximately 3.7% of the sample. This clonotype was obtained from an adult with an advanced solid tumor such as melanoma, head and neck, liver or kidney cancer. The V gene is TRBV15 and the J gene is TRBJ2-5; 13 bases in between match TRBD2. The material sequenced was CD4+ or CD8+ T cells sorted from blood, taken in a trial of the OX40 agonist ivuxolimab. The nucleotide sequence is TGTGCCACCAGCAGACCGACTAGCGGGAGGTCAGAGACCCAGTACTTC. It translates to CATSRPTSGRSETQYF.